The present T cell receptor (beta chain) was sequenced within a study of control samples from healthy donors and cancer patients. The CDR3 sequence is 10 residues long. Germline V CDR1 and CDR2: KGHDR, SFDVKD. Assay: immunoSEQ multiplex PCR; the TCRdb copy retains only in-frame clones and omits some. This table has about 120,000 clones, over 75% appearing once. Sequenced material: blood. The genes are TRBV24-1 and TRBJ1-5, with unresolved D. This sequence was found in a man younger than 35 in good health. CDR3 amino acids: CAAGEQPQHF. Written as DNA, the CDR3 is TGTGCTGCGGGAGAACAGCCCCAGCATTTT.